This passage covers 26 T cell receptor beta chains from one sample sequenced in a study of cytomegalovirus exposure and HLA in healthy donors. The PCR had 60 Vbeta and 13 Jbeta primers. This table comes from immunoSEQ multiplex PCR, and its TCRdb copy is limited to in-frame clones, with some not included. The sample lists 100,000 or so clones, around 85% occurring once. Sequencing was done on a sample of PBMCs. These receptor sequences come from a man aged 25-45 years in good health and CMV-seropositive.

This sequence joins TRBV10-3 and TRBJ2-7; 10 bases align to TRBD2. CDR3 length: 13 residues. J was trimmed by 5 bases and V by 7 bases; bases with no gene match: 5. The V gene's germline CDR1 is ENHRY and CDR2 SYGVKD. CDR3 amino acids: CAINGLAAHEQYF. The DNA of the CDR3 is TGTGCCATCAACGGACTAGCGGCCCACGAGCAGTACTTC.

This rearrangement joins TRBV28 to TRBJ1-1; 7 nucleotides match TRBD1. V trimming: 3 bases; J trimming: 5 bases; junction bases outside the gene matches: 15. The length of the CDR3 is 17 residues. The germline V gene has CDR1 MDHEN and CDR2 SYDVKM. The CDR3 nucleotides read TGTGCCAGCAGTTTCCGGGGCAGACAGGGAGATCGGACTGAAGCTTTCTTT. Encoded protein: CASSFRGRQGDRTEAFF. The variable domain in full, with the rest retrieved from reference TRBV28 and TRBJ1-1, is DVKVTQSSRYLVKRTGEKVFLECVQDMDHENMFWYRQDPGLGLRLIYFSYDVKMKEKGDIPEGYSVSREKKERFSLILESASTNQTSMYLCASSFRGRQGDRTEAFFGQGTRLTVV.

The chain has TRBV19 and TRBJ2-3, with D unclear. The germline V gene encodes CDR1 LNHDA and CDR2 SQIVND (reference sequence). The CDR3 consists of 14 residues. Deletions cut 5 bases from V and 2 bases from J, with 11 bases between. The CDR3 loop reads CASSLAVSTDTQYF. The CDR3 DNA follows: TGTGCCAGTAGTTTGGCGGTTTCCACAGATACGCAGTATTTT.

V usage is TRBV27 and J usage is TRBJ1-2; 7 nucleotides match TRBD1. This CDR3 region has 15 residues. V shed 6 bases, J shed 5 bases, and the junction held 12 bases outside the gene matches. CDR1 MNHEY and CDR2 SMNVEV come from the germline V gene (reference sequence). CDR3: CASRPGQATRYGYTF. The CDR3 DNA reads TGTGCCAGCAGACCCGGACAGGCGACCCGGTATGGCTACACCTTC.

The J gene is TRBJ1-2, the V gene TRBV4-1; weak D call: TRBD1 (5 bases). Germline V CDR1 and CDR2: MGHRA, YSYEKL. The CDR3 runs 16 residues. V was pared by 3 bases and J by 0 bases, with 14 bases between. The CDR3 sequence: CASSQGGTVTNYGYTF. The CDR3 region has the DNA TGCGCCAGCAGCCAGGGGGGGACGGTCACTAACTATGGCTACACCTTC.

The chain employs TRBV27 and TRBJ2-7, with TRBD1 as a possible D gene (6 bases). Germline assignment: CDR1 MNHEY and CDR2 SMNVEV (reference sequence). V was cut by 0 bases and J by 4 bases, with 16 bases left in between. This CDR3 contains 16 residues. The CDR3 loop is CASSLSAPSQGYEQYF. CDR3 sequence (DNA): TGTGCCAGCAGTTTATCGGCCCCCTCCCAGGGGTACGAGCAGTACTTC.

The V and J genes are TRBV4-1 and TRBJ1-2; 9 bases align to TRBD1. There are 15 residues in the CDR3. Trimming took 0 bases from V and 4 from J; bases not matched to a gene: 3. The V gene's germline CDR1 is MGHRA and CDR2 YSYEKL. CDR3 in amino acids: CASSQDGTGIYGYTF. The DNA of the CDR3 is TGCGCCAGCAGCCAAGATGGGACAGGGATCTATGGCTACACCTTC.

The chain joins TRBV4-1 to TRBJ1-5; D is unclear. Trimming took off 0 bases at V and 4 bases at J, with 19 bases between the two ends. Germline lookup yields CDR1 MGHRA and CDR2 YSYEKL. CDR3 length: 18 amino acids. The CDR3: CASSQDIYVYSQNQPQHF. CDR3 coding DNA: TGCGCCAGCAGCCAAGATATTTACGTATACAGCCAAAATCAGCCCCAGCATTTT.

The rearrangement joins TRBV6-5 to TRBJ1-4; D is possibly TRBD1 (5 bases). The CDR3 is 14 amino acids. Germline V lookup: CDR1 MNHEY, CDR2 SVGAGI. V shed 4 bases and J shed 4 bases, with 10 bases lying between them. The CDR3 loop is CASSLDSSNEKLFF. In nucleotides, the CDR3 is TGTGCCAGCAGTTTAGACAGTAGTAATGAAAAACTGTTTTTT.

The chain is built from TRBV28 and TRBJ1-5; possible D gene TRBD1, 5 bases. V lost 6 bases, J lost 0 bases, and 12 bases lay in between. Germline V gives CDR1 MDHEN, CDR2 SYDVKM. The CDR3 totals 15 residues. DNA of the CDR3: TGTGCCAGCAGCTCCCCAGGGTATAGCAATCAGCCCCAGCATTTT. It translates to CASSSPGYSNQPQHF.

The chain uses TRBV11-2 and TRBJ2-7; D not resolved. Per the germline V gene, CDR1 is SGHAT and CDR2 is FQNNGV. V was pared by 1 base and J by 3 bases, with 7 bases between. This CDR3 spans 13 amino acids. Written as DNA, the CDR3 is TGTGCCAGCAGCTTAGGATCCAGCTACGAGCAGTACTTC. It encodes CASSLGSSYEQYF.

This chain links TRBV5-6 with TRBJ2-7, with 10 bases matching TRBD1. Germline values: CDR1 SGHDT, CDR2 YYEEEE. The CDR3 extends over 15 amino acids. The junction had 8 bases not matched to a gene; V was cut back by 4 bases and J by 4 bases. The CDR3 protein is CASSSTGTGVYEQYF. CDR3 in DNA: TGTGCCAGCAGCAGCACCGGGACAGGGGTTTACGAGCAGTACTTC.

This chain joins TRBV5-1 and TRBJ2-5, with 14 positions matching TRBD2. The CDR3 is made up of 15 amino acids. The V segment lost 2 bases and the J segment 5 bases; nucleotides outside the gene matches: 2. Per the germline V gene, CDR1 is SGHRS and CDR2 is YFSETQ. The CDR3 sequence: CASSFRTSGGETQYF. DNA of the CDR3: TGCGCCAGCAGCTTTCGGACTAGCGGGGGGGAGACCCAGTACTTC.

This clone occurred once. This chain links TRBV11-1 with TRBJ2-1; 8 nucleotides agree with TRBD2. The length of the CDR3 is 17 residues. Germline V lookup: CDR1 SGHAT, CDR2 FQDESV (reference sequence). The ends lost 1 base at V and 2 bases at J; junction bases unmatched: 7. For the CDR3, the DNA is TGTGCCAGCAGCTTAGTAGGTAGCGGGGACCCCTACAATGAGCAGTTCTTC. Its protein product is CASSLVGSGDPYNEQFF.

The chain is built from TRBV6-1 and TRBJ2-5; D remains ambiguous. The DNA matches TRBJ2-7 better at its end, which makes the J call doubtful. CDR1 is MNHNS and CDR2 is SASEGT in the germline V gene. The CDR3 is 12 amino acids. The CDR3 is CASSDIGSEQYF. The DNA for the CDR3 is TGTGCCAGCAGTGATATTGGTAGCGAGCAGTACTTC.

The J gene is TRBJ1-5, the V gene TRBV6-5; 7 nucleotides match TRBD1. J was trimmed by 3 bases and V by 6 bases; bases with no gene match: 8. Germline assignment: CDR1 MNHEY and CDR2 SVGAGI. The CDR3 contains 15 residues. The DNA of the CDR3 is TGTGCCAGCAGGCGGAATACAGGGGTCAATCAGCCCCAGCATTTT. It codes for CASRRNTGVNQPQHF.

The V gene is TRBV10-3, the J gene TRBJ2-2; D might be TRBD1 (5 bases). The CDR3 sequence is 16 residues long. Trimming removed 3 bases from V and 0 bases from J, with 11 bases in between. The germline V gene encodes CDR1 ENHRY and CDR2 SYGVKD. CDR3: CAISDLGRSNTGELFF. CDR3 nucleotides: TGTGCCATCAGTGACCTGGGGCGGTCGAACACCGGGGAGCTGTTTTTT.

This chain links TRBV7-2 with TRBJ2-5; TRBD2 is a possible D gene (6 bases). CDR3 length: 12 residues. The V end lost 4 bases, the J end lost 9 bases, and 12 bases lay between the germline ends. Germline V gene sequence: CDR1 SGHTA, CDR2 FQGNSA. DNA for the CDR3: TGTGCCAGCAGCTCCCTCCCGGGGGCCCAGTACTTC. It specifies CASSSLPGAQYF.

The genes are TRBV13 and TRBJ2-1; 9 nucleotides agree with TRBD2. V dropped 1 base and J dropped 5; count of bases not matched to a gene: 6. The CDR3 loop spans 16 amino acids. The V gene's germline CDR1 is PRHDT and CDR2 FYEKMQ (reference sequence). The CDR3 loop reads CASSLAIAGANNEQFF. CDR3 nucleotide sequence: TGTGCCAGCAGCTTAGCTATAGCGGGGGCTAACAATGAGCAGTTCTTC.

This chain's CDR3 is CASSKGRGWDTGELFF. CDR3 bases: TGTGCCAGCAGCAAAGGAAGGGGGTGGGACACCGGGGAGCTGTTTTTT. The chain combines TRBV21-1 with TRBJ2-2; the table's D gene call, TRBD1, was not cross checked with the DNA. TRBV21-1 is a documented pseudogene. The CDR3 extends over 16 amino acids.

On this clone: At one of its ends the junction is not consistent with the germline gene, which may arise from a read error. This chain links TRBV30 with TRBJ2-7; either TRBD1 or TRBD2 may fit D (6 bases each). The CDR3 runs to 12 residues. Germline values: CDR1 GTSNPN, CDR2 SVGIG (reference sequence). CDR3 nucleotides: TGTGCCGGGAGGACAGAAAACTACGAGCAGTACTTC. Its translation: CAGRTENYEQYF. Based on the CDR3 plus reference TRBV30 and TRBJ2-7, the full variable domain is SQTIHQWPATLVQPVGSPLSLECTVEGTSNPNLYWYRQAAGRGLQLLFYSVGIGQISSEVPQNLSASRPQDRQFILSSKKLLLSDSGFYLCAGRTENYEQYFGPGTRLTVT.

The chain carries TRBV11-2 and TRBJ1-2; D not certain. The CDR3 loop spans 18 amino acids. V was shortened by 5 bases and J by 6 bases, with 28 bases between the two germline ends. CDR1 is SGHAT, CDR2 FQNNGV, per germline. CDR3 in DNA: TGTGCCAGCAGCAATCCTAGGCGGGCGGGGAGCAAGGTGGATGGCTACACCTTC. This translates into CASSNPRRAGSKVDGYTF. The entire variable domain, with the rest obtained from reference TRBV11-2 and TRBJ1-2, is as follows: EAGVAQSPRYKIIEKRQSVAFWCNPISGHATLYWYQQILGQGPKLLIQFQNNGVVDDSQLPKDRFSAERLKGVDSTLKIQPAKLEDSAVYLCASSNPRRAGSKVDGYTFGSGTRLTVV.

The sample holds a few counts of this clone. The chain couples TRBV30 to TRBJ1-3; the D is unclear. CDR3 length equals 13 residues. Trimming removed 2 bases at V and 3 bases at J, with 8 bases between. CDR1 GTSNPN and CDR2 SVGIG come from the germline V gene (reference sequence). CDR3 region: CAWSTWFGNTIYF. CDR3 nucleotide sequence: TGTGCCTGGAGTACATGGTTTGGAAACACCATATATTTT.

The chain employs TRBV19 and TRBJ2-5; the D gene is possibly TRBD1 (5 bases). The CDR3 has 16 residues. V shed 2 bases and J shed 5 bases, with 18 bases lying between them. Germline CDR1 is LNHDA and CDR2 is SQIVND (reference sequence). The CDR3 spells CASSIYFAGSFETQYF. The CDR3 DNA sequence: TGTGCCAGTAGTATATATTTCGCAGGGTCATTTGAGACCCAGTACTTC.

The chain recombines TRBV30 with TRBJ2-5, with 9 bases fitting TRBD1. The end of the DNA is better explained by TRBJ2-7, so the J call may be wrong. Germline CDR1 is GTSNPN and CDR2 is SVGIG (reference sequence). The CDR3 is 15 amino acids. CDR3 sequence: CAWSMGDRATYEQYF. The CDR3 DNA reads TGTGCCTGGAGTATGGGGGACAGGGCGACCTACGAGCAGTACTTC.

This clone was seen a few times. This rearrangement joins TRBV19 to TRBJ2-1, with D tentatively TRBD2 (5 bases). Germline assignment: CDR1 LNHDA and CDR2 SQIVND (reference sequence). This CDR3 region has 13 residues. Trimming pared 5 bases from V and 6 bases from J, leaving 11 bases between. The DNA for the CDR3 is TGTGCCAGTAGTTCGGGGTCGGTCAATGAGCAGTTCTTC. Amino acid sequence: CASSSGSVNEQFF.